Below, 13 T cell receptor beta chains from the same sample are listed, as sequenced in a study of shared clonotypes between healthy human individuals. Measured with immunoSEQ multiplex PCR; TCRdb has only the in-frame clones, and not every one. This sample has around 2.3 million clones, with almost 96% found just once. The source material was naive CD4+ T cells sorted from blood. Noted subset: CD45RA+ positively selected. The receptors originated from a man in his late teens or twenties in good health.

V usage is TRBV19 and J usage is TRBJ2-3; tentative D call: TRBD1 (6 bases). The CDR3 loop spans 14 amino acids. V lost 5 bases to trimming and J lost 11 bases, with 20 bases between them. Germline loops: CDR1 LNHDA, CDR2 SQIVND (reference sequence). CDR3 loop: CASSQDPGHRLQYF. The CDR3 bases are TGTGCCAGTAGTCAAGACCCGGGACACCGACTGCAGTATTTT.

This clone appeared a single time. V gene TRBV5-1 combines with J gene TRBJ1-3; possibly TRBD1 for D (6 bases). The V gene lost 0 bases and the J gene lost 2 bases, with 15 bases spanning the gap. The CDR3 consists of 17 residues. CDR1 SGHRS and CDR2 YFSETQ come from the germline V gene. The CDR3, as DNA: TGCGCCAGCAGCTTGGCCGTGAGGCAGGGGCCTGGAAACACCATATATTTT. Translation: CASSLAVRQGPGNTIYF.

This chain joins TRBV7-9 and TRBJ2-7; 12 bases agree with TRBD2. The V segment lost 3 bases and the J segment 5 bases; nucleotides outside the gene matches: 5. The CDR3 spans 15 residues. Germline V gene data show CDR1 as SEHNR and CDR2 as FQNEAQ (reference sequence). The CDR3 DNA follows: TGTGCCAGCAGCTTTCCTCGACTAGCGGGAGACGAGCAGTACTTC. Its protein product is CASSFPRLAGDEQYF.

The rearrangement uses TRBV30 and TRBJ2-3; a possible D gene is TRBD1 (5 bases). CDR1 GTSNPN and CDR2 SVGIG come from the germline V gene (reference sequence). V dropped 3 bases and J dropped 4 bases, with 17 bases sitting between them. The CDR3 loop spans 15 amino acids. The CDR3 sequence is CAWSSNLQGADTQYF. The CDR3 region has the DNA TGTGCCTGGAGCTCCAATCTCCAGGGTGCAGATACGCAGTATTTT.

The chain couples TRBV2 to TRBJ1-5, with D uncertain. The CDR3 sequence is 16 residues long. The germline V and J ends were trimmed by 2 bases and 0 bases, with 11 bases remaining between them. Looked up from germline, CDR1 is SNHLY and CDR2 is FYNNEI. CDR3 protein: CASSEKAGYSNQPQHF. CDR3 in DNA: TGTGCCAGCAGTGAAAAAGCGGGTTATAGCAATCAGCCCCAGCATTTT. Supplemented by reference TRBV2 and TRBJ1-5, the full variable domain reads EPEVTQTPSHQVTQMGQEVILRCVPISNHLYFYWYRQILGQKVEFLVSFYNNEISEKSEIFDDQFSVERPDGSNFTLKIRSTKLEDSAMYFCASSEKAGYSNQPQHFGDGTRLSIL.

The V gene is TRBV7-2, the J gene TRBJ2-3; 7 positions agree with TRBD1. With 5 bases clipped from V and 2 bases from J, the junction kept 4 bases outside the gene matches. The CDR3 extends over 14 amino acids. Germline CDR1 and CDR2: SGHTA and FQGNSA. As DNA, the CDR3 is TGTGCCAGCAGCCAGGGACAGTACACAGATACGCAGTATTTT. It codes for CASSQGQYTDTQYF. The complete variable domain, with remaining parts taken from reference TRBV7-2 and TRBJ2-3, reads GAGVSQSPSNKVTEKGKDVELRCDPISGHTALYWYRQSLGQGLEFLIYFQGNSAPDKSGLPSDRFSAERTGGSVSTLTIQRTQQEDSAVYLCASSQGQYTDTQYFGPGTRLTVL.

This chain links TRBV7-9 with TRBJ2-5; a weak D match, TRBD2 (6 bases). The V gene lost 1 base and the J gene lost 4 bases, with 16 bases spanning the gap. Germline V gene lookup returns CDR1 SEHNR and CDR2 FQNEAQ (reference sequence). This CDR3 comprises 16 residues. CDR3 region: CASSLVGGVPLETQYF. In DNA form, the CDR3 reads TGTGCCAGCAGCTTAGTAGGCGGGGTACCCTTAGAGACCCAGTACTTC.

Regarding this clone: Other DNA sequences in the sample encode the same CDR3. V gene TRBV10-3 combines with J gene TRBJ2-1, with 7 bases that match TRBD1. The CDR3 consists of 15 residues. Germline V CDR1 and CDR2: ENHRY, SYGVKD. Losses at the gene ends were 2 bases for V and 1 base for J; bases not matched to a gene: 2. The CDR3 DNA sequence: TGTGCCATCAGTGAGAGGACAGGATCCTACAATGAGCAGTTCTTC. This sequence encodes CAISERTGSYNEQFF.

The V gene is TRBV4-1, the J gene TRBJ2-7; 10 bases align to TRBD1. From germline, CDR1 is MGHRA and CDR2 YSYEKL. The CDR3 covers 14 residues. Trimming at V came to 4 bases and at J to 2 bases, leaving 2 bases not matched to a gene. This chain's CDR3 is CASSPGTGAYEQYF. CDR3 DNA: TGCGCCAGCAGCCCTGGGACAGGGGCCTACGAGCAGTACTTC.

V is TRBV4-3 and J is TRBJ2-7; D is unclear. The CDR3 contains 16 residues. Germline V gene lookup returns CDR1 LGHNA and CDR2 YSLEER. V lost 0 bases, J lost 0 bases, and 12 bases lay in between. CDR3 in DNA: TGCGCCAGCAGCCAAGAGCGTACAGTGAGCTCCTACGAGCAGTACTTC. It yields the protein CASSQERTVSSYEQYF.

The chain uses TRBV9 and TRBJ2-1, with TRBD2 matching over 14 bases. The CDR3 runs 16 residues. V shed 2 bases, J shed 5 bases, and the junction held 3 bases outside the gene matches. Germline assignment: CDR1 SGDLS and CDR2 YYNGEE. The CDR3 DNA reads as TGTGCCAGCAGCGTCGGGACTAGCGGGAGCCACAATGAGCAGTTCTTC. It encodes CASSVGTSGSHNEQFF.

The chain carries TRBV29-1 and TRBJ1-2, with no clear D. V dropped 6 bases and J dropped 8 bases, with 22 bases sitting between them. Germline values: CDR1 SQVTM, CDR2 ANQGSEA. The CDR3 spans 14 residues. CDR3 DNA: TGCAGCGTCGCTCTAGGACGGGAGGGTAAGGGCTACACCTTC. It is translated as CSVALGREGKGYTF.

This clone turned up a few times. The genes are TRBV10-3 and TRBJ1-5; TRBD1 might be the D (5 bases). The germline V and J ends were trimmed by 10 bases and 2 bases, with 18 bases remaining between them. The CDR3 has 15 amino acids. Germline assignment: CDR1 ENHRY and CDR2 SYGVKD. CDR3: CATGAGDDGNQPQHF. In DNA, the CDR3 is TGTGCCACCGGGGCAGGCGATGACGGCAATCAGCCCCAGCATTTT.